This T cell receptor beta chain is from a study of T-cell memory formation after mild COVID-19. TCR alpha and TCR beta cDNA libraries with sample barcodes and UMIs came from 5'RACE using constant-segment primers. TCRdb analysed the 5' RACE reads with MiXCR anew, one entry per CDR3 protein. Here the sample spans 410,000 or so distinct CDR3 sequences, 20% to 30% being singletons. V was shortened by 5 bases and J by 0 bases, with 10 bases between the two germline ends. The CDR3 sequence is 14 residues long. The receptor comes from an adult woman who had mild COVID-19 (a few samples of this study predate the infection). Cell type and time point are not known. The chain has TRBV12-3 or TRBV12-4 and TRBJ1-2; TRBD1 is a possible D gene (6 bases). Input material: PBMCs or a T cell subset sorted from them (not recorded which). The CDR3 DNA reads as TGTGCCAGCAGTCCCGGGACATCTAACTATGGCTACACCTTC. This translates into CASSPGTSNYGYTF.